The TCR beta chain described here comes from a study of cytomegalovirus exposure and HLA in healthy donors. Both 60 Vbeta primers and 13 Jbeta primers went into the PCR. Produced via immunoSEQ multiplex PCR; TCRdb's table is partial and in-frame only. Found here are 150,000 to 200,000 clones, over 80% of them singletons; the top ten hold 1.5% to 2%. V dropped 8 bases and J dropped 4; count of bases not matched to a gene: 6. The CDR3 is made up of 13 amino acids. This clone was detected only once. There was no recording of CMV serostatus for this donor. The sample was PBMCs. This chain links TRBV5-3 with TRBJ1-2, with 9 bases identical to TRBD1. TRBV5-3 is labeled an ORF, and its function is uncertain. This TCR derives from a human donor in good health. The CDR3 coding sequence is TGTGCCAGGCCCCGGGACAGGGTCTATGGCTACACCTTC. It codes for CARPRDRVYGYTF.